A single sample gave rise to the 10 T cell receptor beta chains below, sequenced in a study of PD-1 blockade in mismatch repair-deficient tumors. Clones were read by immunoSEQ multiplex PCR, and TCRdb kept only the in-frame ones, dropping some. The table records 30,000 to 45,000 clones, around four fifths of them present only once. The sample here was PBMCs, taken about 40 weeks after starting pembrolizumab. All receptors derive from an adult with mismatch repair-deficient cancer.

This clone has more than one count but fewer than ten. This chain uses TRBV4-1 with TRBJ2-7; 7 bases fit TRBD2. Germline V gene lookup returns CDR1 MGHRA and CDR2 YSYEKL. The CDR3 sequence is 16 residues long. Unmatched junction bases numbered 6, after V lost 0 bases and J lost 1 base. This CDR3 is CASSQEGGRWSYEQYF. CDR3 sequence (DNA): TGCGCCAGCAGCCAAGAGGGCGGGAGATGGTCCTACGAGCAGTACTTC.

This chain connects TRBV10-3 to TRBJ1-5; 7 bases are a match to TRBD1. The CDR3 has 12 amino acids. Germline V gives CDR1 ENHRY, CDR2 SYGVKD. V lost 8 bases and J lost 4; bases outside the gene matches: 2. The CDR3: CAIGDRNQPQHF. The CDR3 DNA reads as TGTGCCATCGGGGACAGAAATCAGCCCCAGCATTTT.

The chain couples TRBV11-3 to TRBJ1-1; TRBD1 might be the D (5 bases). With 1 base removed from V and 0 bases from J, the gap between germline ends came to 15 bases. CDR1 is SGHNT, CDR2 YENEEA, per germline. The CDR3 totals 17 residues. The DNA of the CDR3 is TGTGCCAGCAGCTTAGGCAGGGTAGGAAATTTGAACACTGAAGCTTTCTTT. This gives the protein CASSLGRVGNLNTEAFF.

This clone came up a few times. V gene TRBV5-1 combines with J gene TRBJ2-7, with 10 bases aligning to TRBD1. In germline, CDR1 is SGHRS, CDR2 YFSETQ. This CDR3 comprises 14 residues. The J segment lost 6 bases and the V segment lost 0 bases, leaving 3 bases of the junction unmatched. Here the CDR3 reads CASSLEGQGSEQYF. The DNA of the CDR3 is TGCGCCAGCAGCTTGGAGGGACAGGGGAGCGAGCAGTACTTC.

This chain links TRBV5-5 with TRBJ1-1, with D tentatively TRBD1 (6 bases). The germline V gene encodes CDR1 SGHKS and CDR2 YYEKEE (reference sequence). V was clipped by 1 base and J by 11 bases, with 18 bases between them. The CDR3 runs 14 residues. The CDR3 DNA sequence: TGTGCCAGCAGCTTGACAGGGTGGCCTGGGATGGCTTTCTTT. Translated: CASSLTGWPGMAFF.

CDR3 sequence (DNA): TGTGCCAGTACCAATCCGGGGGGGAGTGAAAAACTGTTTTTT. It specifies CASTNPGGSEKLFF. V usage is TRBV19 and J usage is TRBJ1-4, with D possibly TRBD1 on 5 matching bases. Germline V CDR1 and CDR2: LNHDA, SQIVND (reference sequence). V lost 7 bases and J lost 7, with 16 bases in between. The CDR3 has 14 residues.

This chain joins TRBV30 and TRBJ1-5, with 8 bases identical to TRBD1. With V trimmed by 6 bases and J by 5 bases, 12 bases remained unmatched. The CDR3 is made up of 15 amino acids. The germline V gene encodes CDR1 GTSNPN and CDR2 SVGIG (reference sequence). In DNA form, the CDR3 reads TGTGCCTGCGTAAATCAGGGGGCTCCCGATCAGCCCCAGCATTTT. It yields the protein CACVNQGAPDQPQHF.

The V call is TRBV28, the J call TRBJ2-7, with 9 bases lining up with TRBD2. Unmatched junction bases numbered 12, after V lost 0 bases and J lost 0 bases. The CDR3 loop spans 19 amino acids. The germline V gene encodes CDR1 MDHEN and CDR2 SYDVKM. For the CDR3, the DNA is TGTGCCAGCAGTTTATGGGATGGGTATGAGCGGGAGGCCTCCTACGAGCAGTACTTC. Translation gives CASSLWDGYEREASYEQYF.

V is TRBV18 and J is TRBJ1-2, with a possible D match to TRBD1 (6 bases). V was shortened by 0 bases and J by 8 bases, with 13 bases between the two germline ends. Germline lookup yields CDR1 KGHSH and CDR2 LQKENI. This CDR3 has 14 residues. CDR3 residues: CASSPPSRGDGYTF. The CDR3 DNA sequence: TGTGCCAGCTCACCACCGAGCAGGGGTGACGGCTACACCTTC.

J is TRBJ2-1 and V is TRBV5-4, with 12 nucleotides matching TRBD2. Trimming removed 4 bases from V and 5 bases from J; junction bases left unmatched: 7. CDR1 is SGHNT and CDR2 is YYREEE in the germline V gene (reference sequence). CDR3 size: 16 residues. As DNA, the CDR3 is TGTGCCAGCAGCATAAGGTGGACTAGCGGGGACAATGAGCAGTTCTTC. It is translated as CASSIRWTSGDNEQFF.